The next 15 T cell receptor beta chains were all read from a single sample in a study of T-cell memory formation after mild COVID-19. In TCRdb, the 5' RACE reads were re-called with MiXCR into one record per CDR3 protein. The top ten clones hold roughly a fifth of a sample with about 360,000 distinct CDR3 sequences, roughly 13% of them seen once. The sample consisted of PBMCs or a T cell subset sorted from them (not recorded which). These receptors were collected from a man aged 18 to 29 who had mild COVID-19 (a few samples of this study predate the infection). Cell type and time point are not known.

Here the CDR3 reads CASSLAYTKNEQFF. The CDR3 DNA reads as TGCGCCAGCAGCTTGGCCTACACTAAGAACGAGCAGTTCTTC. The rearrangement joins TRBV5-1 to TRBJ2-1, with no clear D. The length of the CDR3 is 14 residues. The V and J ends lost 0 bases and 10 bases respectively, with 14 bases between them. Germline CDR1 reads SGHRS; CDR2 reads YFSETQ.

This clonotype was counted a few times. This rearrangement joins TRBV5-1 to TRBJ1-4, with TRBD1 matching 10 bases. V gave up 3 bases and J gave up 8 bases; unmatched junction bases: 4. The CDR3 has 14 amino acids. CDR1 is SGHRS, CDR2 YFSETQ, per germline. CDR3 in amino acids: CASSSRQGAEKLFF. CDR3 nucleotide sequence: TGCGCCAGCAGCTCAAGACAGGGGGCCGAAAAACTGTTTTTT.

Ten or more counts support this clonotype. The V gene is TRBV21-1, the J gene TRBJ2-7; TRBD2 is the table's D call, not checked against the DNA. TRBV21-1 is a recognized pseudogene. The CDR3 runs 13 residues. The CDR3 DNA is TGTGCCAGCAGGCGGGCAGTCTTCTACGAGCAGTACTTC. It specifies CASRRAVFYEQYF.

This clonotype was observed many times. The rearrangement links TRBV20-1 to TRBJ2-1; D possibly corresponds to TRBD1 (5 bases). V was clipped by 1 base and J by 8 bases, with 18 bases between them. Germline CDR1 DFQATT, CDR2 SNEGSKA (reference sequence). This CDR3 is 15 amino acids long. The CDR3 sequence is CSARVDRRVGDEQFF. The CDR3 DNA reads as TGCAGTGCTAGAGTTGACCGCAGGGTCGGAGATGAGCAGTTCTTC.

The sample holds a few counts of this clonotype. CDR3 sequence: CSARLAGNSYEQYV. The CDR3 coding sequence is TGCAGTGCCCGACTAGCGGGGAACTCCTACGAGCAGTACGTC. This chain links TRBV20-1 with TRBJ2-7, with 11 bases identical to TRBD2. Losses at the gene ends were 6 bases for V and 0 bases for J; bases not matched to a gene: 4. Germline CDR1 DFQATT, CDR2 SNEGSKA (reference sequence). This CDR3 spans 14 amino acids.

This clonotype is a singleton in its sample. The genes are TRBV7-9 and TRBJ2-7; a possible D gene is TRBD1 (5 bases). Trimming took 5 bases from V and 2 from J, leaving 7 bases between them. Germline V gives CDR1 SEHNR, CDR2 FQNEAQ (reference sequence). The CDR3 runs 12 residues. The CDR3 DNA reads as TGTGCCAGCAGCGCCAGGGCCTACGAGCAGTACGTC. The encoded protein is CASSARAYEQYV.

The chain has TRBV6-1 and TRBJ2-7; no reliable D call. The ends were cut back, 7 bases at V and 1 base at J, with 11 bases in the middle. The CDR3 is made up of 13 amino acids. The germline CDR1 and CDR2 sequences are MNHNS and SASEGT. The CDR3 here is CASMGIRSYEQYV. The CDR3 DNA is TGTGCCAGCATGGGGATACGTTCCTACGAGCAGTACGTC.

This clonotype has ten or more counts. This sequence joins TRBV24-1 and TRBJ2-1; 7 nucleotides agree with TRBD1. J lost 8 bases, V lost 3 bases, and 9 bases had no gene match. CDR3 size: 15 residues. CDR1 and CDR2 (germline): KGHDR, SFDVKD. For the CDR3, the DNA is TGTGCCACCAGTGATACGACAGGGCGAGGGGATGAGCAGTTCTTC. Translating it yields CATSDTTGRGDEQFF.

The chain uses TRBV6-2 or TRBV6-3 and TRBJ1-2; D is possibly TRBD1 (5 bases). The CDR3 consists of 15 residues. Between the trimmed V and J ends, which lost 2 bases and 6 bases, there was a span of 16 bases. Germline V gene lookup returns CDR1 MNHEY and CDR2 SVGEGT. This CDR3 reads CASSYRGTGVDGYTF. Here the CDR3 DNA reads TGTGCCAGCAGTTACCGCGGGACCGGGGTTGATGGCTACACCTTC.

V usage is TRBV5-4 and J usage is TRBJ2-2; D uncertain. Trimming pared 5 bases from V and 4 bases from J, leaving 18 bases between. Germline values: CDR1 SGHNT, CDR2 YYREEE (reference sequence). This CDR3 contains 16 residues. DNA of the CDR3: TGTGCCAGCAGACCAAGTTCGGGTTCTCGCACCGGGGAGCTGTTTTTT. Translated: CASRPSSGSRTGELFF.

CDR3 DNA: TGTGCCAGCAGTTTAGCTGAGGGGAACACTGAAGCTTTCTTT. Translated, it gives CASSLAEGNTEAFF. The V and J genes are TRBV12-3 or TRBV12-4 and TRBJ1-1; D call uncertain. Trimming removed 0 bases from V and 1 base from J, with 6 bases in between. CDR3 length: 14 residues.

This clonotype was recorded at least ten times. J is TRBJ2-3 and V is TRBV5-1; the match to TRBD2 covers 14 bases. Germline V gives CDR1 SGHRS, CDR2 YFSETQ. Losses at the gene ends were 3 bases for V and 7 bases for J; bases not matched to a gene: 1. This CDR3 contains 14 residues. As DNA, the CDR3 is TGCGCCAGCAGCTGGACTAGCGGGGGGAATACGCAGTATTTT. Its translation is CASSWTSGGNTQYF. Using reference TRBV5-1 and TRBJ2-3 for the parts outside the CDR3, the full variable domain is KAGVTQTPRYLIKTRGQQVTLSCSPISGHRSVSWYQQTPGQGLQFLFEYFSETQRNKGNFPGRFSGRQFSNSRSEMNVSTLELGDSALYLCASSWTSGGNTQYFGPGTRLTVL.

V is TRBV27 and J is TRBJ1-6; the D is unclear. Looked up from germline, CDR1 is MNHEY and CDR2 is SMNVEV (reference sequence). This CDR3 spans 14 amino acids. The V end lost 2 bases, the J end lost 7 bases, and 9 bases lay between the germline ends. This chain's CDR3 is CASSLLVQNSPLHF. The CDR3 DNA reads TGTGCCAGCAGTTTACTGGTCCAAAATTCACCCCTCCACTTT.

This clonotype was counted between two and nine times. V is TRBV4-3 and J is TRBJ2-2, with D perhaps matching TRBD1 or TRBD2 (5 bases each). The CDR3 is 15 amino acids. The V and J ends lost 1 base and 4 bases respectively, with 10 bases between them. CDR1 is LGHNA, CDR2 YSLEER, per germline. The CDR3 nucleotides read TGCGCCAGCAGCCAAGGGGGCGCGGGCACCGGGGAGCTGTTTTTT. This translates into CASSQGGAGTGELFF.

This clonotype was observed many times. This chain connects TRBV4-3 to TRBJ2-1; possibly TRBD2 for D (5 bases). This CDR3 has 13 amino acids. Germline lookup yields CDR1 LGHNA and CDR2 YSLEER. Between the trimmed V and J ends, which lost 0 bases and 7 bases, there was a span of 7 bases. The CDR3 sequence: CASSQERGNEQFF. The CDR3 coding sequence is TGCGCCAGCAGCCAAGAACGAGGGAATGAGCAGTTCTTC.